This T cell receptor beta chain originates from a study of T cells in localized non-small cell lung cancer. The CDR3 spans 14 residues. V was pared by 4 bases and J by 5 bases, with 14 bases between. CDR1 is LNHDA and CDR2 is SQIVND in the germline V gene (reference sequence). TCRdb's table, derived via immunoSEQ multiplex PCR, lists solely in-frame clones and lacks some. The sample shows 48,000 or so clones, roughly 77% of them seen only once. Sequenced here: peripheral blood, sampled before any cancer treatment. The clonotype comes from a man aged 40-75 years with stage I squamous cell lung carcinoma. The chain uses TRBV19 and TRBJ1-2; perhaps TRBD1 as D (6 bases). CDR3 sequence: CASSTSQGRYGYTF. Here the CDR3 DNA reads TGTGCCAGTAGTACGTCACAGGGACGGTATGGCTACACCTTC. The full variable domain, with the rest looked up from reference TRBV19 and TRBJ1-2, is DGGITQSPKYLFRKEGQNVTLSCEQNLNHDAMYWYRQDPGQGLRLIYYSQIVNDFQKGDIAEGYSVSREKKESFPLTVTSAQKNPTAFYLCASSTSQGRYGYTFGSGTRLTVV.